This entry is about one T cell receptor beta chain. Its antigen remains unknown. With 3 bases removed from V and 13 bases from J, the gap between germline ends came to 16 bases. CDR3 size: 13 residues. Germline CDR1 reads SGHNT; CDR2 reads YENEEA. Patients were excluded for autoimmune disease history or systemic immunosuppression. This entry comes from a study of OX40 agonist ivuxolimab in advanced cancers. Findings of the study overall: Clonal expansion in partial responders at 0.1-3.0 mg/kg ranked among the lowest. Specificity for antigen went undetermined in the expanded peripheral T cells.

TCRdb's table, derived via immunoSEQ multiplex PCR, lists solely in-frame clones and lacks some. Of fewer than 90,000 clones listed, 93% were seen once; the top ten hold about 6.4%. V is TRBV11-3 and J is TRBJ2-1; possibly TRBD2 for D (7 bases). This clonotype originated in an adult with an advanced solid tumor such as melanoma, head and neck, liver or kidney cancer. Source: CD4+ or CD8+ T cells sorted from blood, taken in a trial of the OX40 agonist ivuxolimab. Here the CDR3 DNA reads TGTGCCAGCAGCTTGGGGGGGCTAGCGCCCCAGTTCTTC. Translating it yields CASSLGGLAPQFF. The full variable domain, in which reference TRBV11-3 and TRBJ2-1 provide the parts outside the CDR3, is EAGVVQSPRYKIIEKKQPVAFWCNPISGHNTLYWYLQNLGQGPELLIRYENEEAVDDSQLPKDRFSAERLKGVDSTLKIQPAELGDSAVYLCASSLGGLAPQFFGPGTRLTVL.